Detailed here is one T cell receptor (beta chain). Germline V CDR1 and CDR2: SNHLY, FYNNEI. V was clipped by 0 bases and J by 5 bases, with 16 bases between them. The CDR3 sequence is 16 residues long. Authors' processing steps: Amplification from reference gene primers served as the basis for estimated nucleated cell counts. The protocol was immunoSEQ multiplex PCR, while the TCRdb copy is restricted to in-frame clones and leaves out a portion. D and trimming come from the DNA, and the V and J calls and clone size come from that table. The top ten hold about 20% of the sample, which has approximately 120,000 clones, roughly 90% seen once. This sample is part of a study of blood T cell repertoires in COVID-19.

This TCR came from a human donor with acute or convalescent COVID-19. The donor label of this sample is uncertain. Sequencing input: peripheral blood. This chain joins TRBV2 and TRBJ1-1; D is unresolved. The CDR3 loop is CASSEATSGWGTEAFF. The CDR3 coding sequence is TGTGCCAGCAGTGAAGCTACCTCGGGGTGGGGTACTGAAGCTTTCTTT.